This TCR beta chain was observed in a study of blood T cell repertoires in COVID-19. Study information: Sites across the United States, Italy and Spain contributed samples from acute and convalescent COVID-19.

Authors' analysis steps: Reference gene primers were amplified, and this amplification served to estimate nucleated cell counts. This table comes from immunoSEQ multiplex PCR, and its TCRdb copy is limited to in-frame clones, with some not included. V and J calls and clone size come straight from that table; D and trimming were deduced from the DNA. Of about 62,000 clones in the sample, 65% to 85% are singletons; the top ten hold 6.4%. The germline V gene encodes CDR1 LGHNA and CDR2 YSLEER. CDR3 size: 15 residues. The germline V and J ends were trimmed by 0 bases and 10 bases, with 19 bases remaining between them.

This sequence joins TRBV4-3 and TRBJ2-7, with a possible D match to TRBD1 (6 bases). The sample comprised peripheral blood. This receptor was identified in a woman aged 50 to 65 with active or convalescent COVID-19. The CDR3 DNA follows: TGCGCCAGCAGCCAAGATTTCGGGCAGGGGAAGCATCAGTACTTC. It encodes CASSQDFGQGKHQYF.